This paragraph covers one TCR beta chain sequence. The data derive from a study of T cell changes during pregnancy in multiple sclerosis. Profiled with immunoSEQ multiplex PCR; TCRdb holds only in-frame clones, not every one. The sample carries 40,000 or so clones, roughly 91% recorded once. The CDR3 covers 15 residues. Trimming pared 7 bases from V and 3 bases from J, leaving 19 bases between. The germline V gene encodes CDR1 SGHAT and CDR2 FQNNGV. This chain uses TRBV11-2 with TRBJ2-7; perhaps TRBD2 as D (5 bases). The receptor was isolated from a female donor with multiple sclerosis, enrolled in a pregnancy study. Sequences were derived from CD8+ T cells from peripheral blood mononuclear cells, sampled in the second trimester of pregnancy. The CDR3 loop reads CASNHLDSSNYEQYF. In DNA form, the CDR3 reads TGTGCCAGCAACCATTTGGACTCCTCCAACTACGAGCAGTACTTC. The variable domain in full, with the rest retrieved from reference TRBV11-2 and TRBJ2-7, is EAGVAQSPRYKIIEKRQSVAFWCNPISGHATLYWYQQILGQGPKLLIQFQNNGVVDDSQLPKDRFSAERLKGVDSTLKIQPAKLEDSAVYLCASNHLDSSNYEQYFGPGTRLTVT.